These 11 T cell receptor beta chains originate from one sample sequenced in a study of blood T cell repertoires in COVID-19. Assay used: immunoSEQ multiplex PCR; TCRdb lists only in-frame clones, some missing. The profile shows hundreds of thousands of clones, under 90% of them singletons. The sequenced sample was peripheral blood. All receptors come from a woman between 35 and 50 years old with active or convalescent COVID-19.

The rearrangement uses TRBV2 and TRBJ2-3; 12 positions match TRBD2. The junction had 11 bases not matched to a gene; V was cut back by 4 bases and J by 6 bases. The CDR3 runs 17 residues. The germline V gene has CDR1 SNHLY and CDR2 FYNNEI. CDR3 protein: CASSATGPGTSGDTQYF. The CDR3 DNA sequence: TGTGCCAGCAGTGCCACCGGTCCCGGGACTAGCGGGGATACGCAGTATTTT.

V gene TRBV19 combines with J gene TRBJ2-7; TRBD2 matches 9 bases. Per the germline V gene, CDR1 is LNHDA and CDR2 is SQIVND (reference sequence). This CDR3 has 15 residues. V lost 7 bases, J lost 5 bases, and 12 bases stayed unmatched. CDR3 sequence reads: CASTPRGSGSNEQYF. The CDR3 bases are TGTGCCAGTACCCCCCGGGGTAGCGGGAGCAACGAGCAGTACTTC.

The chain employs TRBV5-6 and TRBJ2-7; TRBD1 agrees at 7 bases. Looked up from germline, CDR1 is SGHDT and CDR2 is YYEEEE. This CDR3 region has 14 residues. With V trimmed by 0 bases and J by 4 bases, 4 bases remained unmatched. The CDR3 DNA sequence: TGTGCCAGCAGCTTGGACAGGGGCCTTTACGAGCAGTACTTC. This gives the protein CASSLDRGLYEQYF.

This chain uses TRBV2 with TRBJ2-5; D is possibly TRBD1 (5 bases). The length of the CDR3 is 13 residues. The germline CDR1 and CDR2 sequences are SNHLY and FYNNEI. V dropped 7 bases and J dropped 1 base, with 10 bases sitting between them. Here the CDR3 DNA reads TGTGCCAGCAATACCAGGGTCCAAGAGACCCAGTACTTC. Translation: CASNTRVQETQYF.

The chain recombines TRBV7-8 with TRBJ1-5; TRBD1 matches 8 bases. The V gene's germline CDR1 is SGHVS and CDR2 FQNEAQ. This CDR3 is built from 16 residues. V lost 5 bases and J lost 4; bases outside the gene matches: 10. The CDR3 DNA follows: TGTGCCAGCAGCCCGCCCTCGACAGGGGATAATCAGCCCCAGCATTTT. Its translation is CASSPPSTGDNQPQHF.

This chain's CDR3 is CASSPLAGNEQYF. The CDR3, as DNA: TGTGCCAGTAGTCCCCTAGCGGGCAACGAGCAGTACTTC. This rearrangement joins TRBV19 to TRBJ2-7, with 8 bases that match TRBD2. The V and J ends lost 5 bases and 5 bases, in that order; junction bases with no gene match: 5. The length of the CDR3 is 13 residues. Germline loops: CDR1 LNHDA, CDR2 SQIVND (reference sequence).

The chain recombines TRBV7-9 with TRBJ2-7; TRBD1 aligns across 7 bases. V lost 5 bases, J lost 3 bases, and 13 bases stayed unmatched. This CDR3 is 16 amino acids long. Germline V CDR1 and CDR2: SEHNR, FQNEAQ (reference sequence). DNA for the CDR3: TGTGCCAGCAGCCCACCTCAGGGACAGAGCCTCTACGAGCAGTACTTC. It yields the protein CASSPPQGQSLYEQYF.

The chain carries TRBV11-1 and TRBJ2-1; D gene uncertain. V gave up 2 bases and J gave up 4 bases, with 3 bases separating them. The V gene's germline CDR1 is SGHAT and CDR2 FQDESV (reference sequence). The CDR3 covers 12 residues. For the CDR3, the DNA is TGTGCCAGCAGCTTACGGTACAATGAGCAGTTCTTC. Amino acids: CASSLRYNEQFF.

The CDR3 DNA sequence: TGTGCCAGCAGCTTACGGGACAGGATTAACTATGGCTACACCTTC. Protein: CASSLRDRINYGYTF. The rearrangement joins TRBV7-9 to TRBJ1-2; TRBD1 matches at 8 bases. V was clipped by 2 bases and J by 1 base; unmatched bases: 3. CDR1 is SEHNR, CDR2 FQNEAQ, per germline (reference sequence). CDR3 length: 15 residues.

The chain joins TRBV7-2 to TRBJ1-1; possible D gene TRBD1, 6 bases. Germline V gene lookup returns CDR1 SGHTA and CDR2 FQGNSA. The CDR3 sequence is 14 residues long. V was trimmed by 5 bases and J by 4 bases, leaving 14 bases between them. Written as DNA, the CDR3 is TGTGCCAGCAGCAGGGGGGGCGATGGCACTGAAGCTTTCTTT. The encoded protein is CASSRGGDGTEAFF. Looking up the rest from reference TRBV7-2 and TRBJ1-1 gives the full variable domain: GAGVSQSPSNKVTEKGKDVELRCDPISGHTALYWYRQSLGQGLEFLIYFQGNSAPDKSGLPSDRFSAERTGGSVSTLTIQRTQQEDSAVYLCASSRGGDGTEAFFGQGTRLTVV.

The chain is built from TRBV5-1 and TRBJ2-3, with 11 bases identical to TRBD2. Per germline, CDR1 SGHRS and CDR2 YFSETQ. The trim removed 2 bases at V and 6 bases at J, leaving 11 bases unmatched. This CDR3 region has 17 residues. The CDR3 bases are TGCGCCAGCAGCTTCCACGTAGCGGGAGGGGGGGCGGATACGCAGTATTTT. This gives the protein CASSFHVAGGGADTQYF.